These 14 T cell receptor beta chains share one sample of origin, sequenced in a study of shared clonotypes between healthy human individuals. Assay used: immunoSEQ multiplex PCR; TCRdb lists only in-frame clones, some missing. This sample has approximately 340,000 clones, with around 79% found just once. Sequencing was done on a sample of memory CD4+ T cells sorted from blood. As for subset: CD45RA-negative fraction. The receptors come from a man under 40 in good health.

The gene calls are TRBV2 and TRBJ1-1, with D maybe TRBD1 (6 bases). V was trimmed by 8 bases and J by 8 bases, leaving 18 bases between them. Germline-derived CDR1 and CDR2 are SNHLY and FYNNEI. This CDR3 region has 13 residues. The CDR3 DNA follows: TGTGCCAGCGGCGGGGGGTTCACAGGGGAAGCTTTCTTT. Its protein product is CASGGGFTGEAFF.

The chain employs TRBV7-9 and TRBJ1-1; D is unclear. There are 14 residues in the CDR3. Germline CDR1 reads SEHNR; CDR2 reads FQNEAQ (reference sequence). With 3 bases removed from V and 1 base from J, the gap between germline ends came to 9 bases. For the CDR3, the DNA is TGTGCCAGCAGCTTTATCGGCCCGAACACTGAAGCTTTCTTT. Its translation: CASSFIGPNTEAFF. The whole variable domain, remainder taken from reference TRBV7-9 and TRBJ1-1, is DTGVSQNPRHKITKRGQNVTFRCDPISEHNRLYWYRQTLGQGPEFLTYFQNEAQLEKSRLLSDRFSAERPKGSFSTLEIQRTEQGDSAMYLCASSFIGPNTEAFFGQGTRLTVV.

The sample holds a few counts of this clone. The chain employs TRBV14 and TRBJ1-3; tentative D call: TRBD1 (6 bases). The CDR3 loop spans 16 amino acids. Germline lookup yields CDR1 SGHDN and CDR2 FVKESK. Trimming pared 0 bases from V and 3 bases from J, leaving 12 bases between. Here the CDR3 reads CASSQDTGFGGNTIYF. The CDR3 coding sequence is TGTGCCAGCAGCCAAGACACAGGGTTCGGTGGAAACACCATATATTTT.

The gene calls are TRBV28 and TRBJ2-1; D might be TRBD2 (5 bases). The CDR3 covers 13 residues. Looked up from germline, CDR1 is MDHEN and CDR2 is SYDVKM. Trimming pared 4 bases from V and 7 bases from J, leaving 11 bases between. CDR3 region: CASSSSDWNEQFF. The DNA of the CDR3 is TGTGCCAGCAGTTCCTCGGACTGGAATGAGCAGTTCTTC.

This sequence joins TRBV6-5 and TRBJ2-5, with 9 nucleotides matching TRBD2. V lost 5 bases and J lost 6; bases outside the gene matches: 7. Germline V CDR1 and CDR2: MNHEY, SVGAGI. The CDR3 has 14 amino acids. Here the CDR3 reads CASSTGLAWKTQYF. Here the CDR3 DNA reads TGTGCCAGCAGTACGGGACTAGCCTGGAAGACCCAGTACTTC.

V usage is TRBV9 and J usage is TRBJ2-3; D call uncertain. V gave up 3 bases and J gave up 1 base, with 15 bases separating them. CDR3 size: 16 residues. Germline V lookup: CDR1 SGDLS, CDR2 YYNGEE. The CDR3 protein is CASSAGPQAGTDTQYF. The CDR3 coding sequence is TGTGCCAGCAGCGCCGGACCCCAGGCGGGCACAGATACGCAGTATTTT.

The rearrangement joins TRBV2 to TRBJ2-3; 12 bases map to TRBD2. Germline V gene sequence: CDR1 SNHLY, CDR2 FYNNEI. J was trimmed by 5 bases and V by 5 bases; bases with no gene match: 5. This CDR3 comprises 15 residues. The DNA of the CDR3 is TGTGCCAGCAGTCGACTAGCGGGAGAACGAGATACGCAGTATTTT. Translated: CASSRLAGERDTQYF.

This clone was picked up one time. The gene calls are TRBV23-1 and TRBJ2-3; TRBD2 matches at 12 bases. TRBV23-1 qualifies as an ORF whose function is uncertain. The CDR3 length is 17 residues. Trimming cost V 3 bases and J 2 bases; bases outside gene matches: 6. CDR3 in amino acids: CASSHEGLAGITDTQYF. CDR3 nucleotides: TGCGCCAGCAGTCACGAGGGACTAGCGGGTATCACAGATACGCAGTATTTT.

The chain joins TRBV19 to TRBJ1-2, with D possibly being TRBD1 (5 bases). The CDR3 is 11 residues long. With 8 bases removed from V and 10 bases from J, the gap between germline ends came to 14 bases. CDR1 is LNHDA and CDR2 is SQIVND in the germline V gene (reference sequence). The CDR3: CASGTRGNYTF. CDR3 in DNA: TGTGCCAGTGGGACCCGGGGGAACTACACCTTC.

This chain links TRBV7-2 with TRBJ2-7; 9 bases are a match to TRBD2. This CDR3 region has 15 residues. Trimming took 5 bases from V and 2 from J; bases not matched to a gene: 7. Germline values: CDR1 SGHTA, CDR2 FQGNSA. The CDR3 reads CASSGRTSVTYEQYF. The CDR3, as DNA: TGTGCCAGCAGCGGACGGACTAGCGTAACCTACGAGCAGTACTTC.

This clone was counted between two and nine times. The chain joins TRBV5-1 to TRBJ1-1; 9 bases line up with TRBD1. V shed 4 bases, J shed 3 bases, and the junction held 7 bases outside the gene matches. From germline, CDR1 is SGHRS and CDR2 YFSETQ. The length of the CDR3 is 15 residues. CDR3 residues: CASSAGTGTYTEAFF. The CDR3 region has the DNA TGCGCCAGCAGCGCCGGGACAGGGACTTACACTGAAGCTTTCTTT.

In this sample, this clone turned up once. V is TRBV8-2 and J is TRBJ2-6. TRBV8-2 is a pseudogene locus. The CDR3 spans 16 residues. The CDR3 region is CGTEPITQSRANVLTF. The CDR3 DNA reads TGTGGCACTGAGCCTATAACACAAAGTCGGGCCAACGTCCTGACTTTC.

This chain connects TRBV5-5 to TRBJ2-1; 8 bases are shared with TRBD1. CDR3 size: 16 residues. Trimming cost V 0 bases and J 2 bases; bases outside gene matches: 4. The V gene's germline CDR1 is SGHKS and CDR2 YYEKEE (reference sequence). DNA for the CDR3: TGTGCCAGCAGCTTGGGGGCAGGGGGCACCTACAATGAGCAGTTCTTC. This codes for CASSLGAGGTYNEQFF.

The J gene is TRBJ2-7, the V gene TRBV25-1, with D possibly TRBD2 on 5 matching bases. V gave up 4 bases and J gave up 6 bases, with 13 bases separating them. Germline V gene lookup returns CDR1 MGHDK and CDR2 SYGVNS. The CDR3 is made up of 13 amino acids. The CDR3 loop reads CASSGLRVGEQYF. As DNA, the CDR3 is TGTGCCAGCAGTGGGTTGCGGGTCGGCGAGCAGTACTTC.